Listed below are T cell receptor beta chains from one sample, sequenced in a study of patients and donors after allogeneic stem cell transplantation. TCRdb fed the RT-PCR reads into MiXCR, producing one record per CDR3 protein. The sample contains about 110,000 distinct CDR3 sequences, less than 45% of which appear only once. Sequencing was carried out using blood, either unsorted or a sorted T cell fraction (not recorded which). The receptors originated from a human donor who was either an allogeneic HSCT recipient or a stem cell or donor lymphocyte infusion donor (not recorded which). It is not recorded whose cells these are; they may come from a transplant donor. Each CDR3 is given with its conserved first and last residue. Each record gives: clone size, J gene, D gene, V gene, CDR3 DNA, CDR3 protein. A D gene is named only where the DNA matches it firmly. Size is omitted from some rows. Given values are once, few, many or a class for expanded clones.

NA TRBJ2-7 TRBD2 TRBV6-5 TGTGCCAGCAGTGAGGGGAGGGACGAGCAGTACTTC CASSEGRDEQYF
once TRBJ2-1 TRBD2 TRBV20-1 TGCAGTGCTATTAGCGGGAGTGGAGACAATGAGCAGTTCTTC CSAISGSGDNEQFF
NA TRBJ2-7 NA TRBV28 TGTGCCAGCCAAACCTTTGGGGGAAACGGACGACTTGAGCAGTACTTC CASQTFGGNGRLEQYF
NA TRBJ2-2 NA TRBV9 TGTGCCAGCAGCGTAACTACGGGGGAGCTGTTTTTT CASSVTTGELFF
once TRBJ2-1 NA TRBV4-3 TGCGCCAGCAGCCAAGTACCCTCCTCCTACAATGAGCAGTTCTTC CASSQVPSSYNEQFF
NA TRBJ1-1 TRBD1 TRBV6-2/TRBV6-3 TGTGCCAGCAGTTACGGAGGGGACAGGGGGCGAAACACTGAAGCTTTCTTT CASSYGGDRGRNTEAFF
few TRBJ2-7 NA TRBV7-9 TGTGCCAGCAGCTTAGCGGGACTGATCTACGAGCAGTACTTC CASSLAGLIYEQYF
few TRBJ1-6 NA TRBV14 TGTGCCAGCAGCCAACTAGCGGTTACATATAATTCACCCCTCCACTTT CASSQLAVTYNSPLHF
NA TRBJ1-3 NA TRBV20-1 TGCAGCGCGTCAGGGGACTCTGGAAACACCATATATTTT CSASGDSGNTIYF
NA TRBJ2-7 NA TRBV5-1 TGCGCCAGCAGCGGGGGCGGACAAACCTACGAGCAGTACTTC CASSGGGQTYEQYF